The source of this T cell receptor (beta chain) is a study of cytomegalovirus exposure and HLA in healthy donors. Points from the study as a whole: Across donors, most TCRs were seen rarely, yet some public ones were widespread. In a later analysis, compared with equally common non-associated chains, HLA-associated beta chains were more expanded. Presence/absence analyses took donor sequencing depth as roughly uniform.

It was with 60 Vbeta and 13 Jbeta primers that the PCR ran. Only in-frame clones appear in the TCRdb table, and some are missing; sequencing was by immunoSEQ multiplex PCR. The sample has roughly 90,000 clones, nearly 80% seen once. CDR1 is SQVTM and CDR2 is ANQGSEA in the germline V gene. V shed 6 bases and J shed 3 bases, with 17 bases lying between them. CDR3 length: 15 residues. On this clone itself: The antigen is undetermined.

The clonotype originates from a woman between 40 and 50 years old in good health and CMV-seropositive. This rearrangement joins TRBV29-1 to TRBJ2-2; possibly TRBD2 for D (5 bases). The sample taken for sequencing was PBMCs. CDR3 in DNA: TGCAGCGTGGAAAGCCCCCCCGGGGACACCGGGGAGCTGTTTTTT. Residues: CSVESPPGDTGELFF.